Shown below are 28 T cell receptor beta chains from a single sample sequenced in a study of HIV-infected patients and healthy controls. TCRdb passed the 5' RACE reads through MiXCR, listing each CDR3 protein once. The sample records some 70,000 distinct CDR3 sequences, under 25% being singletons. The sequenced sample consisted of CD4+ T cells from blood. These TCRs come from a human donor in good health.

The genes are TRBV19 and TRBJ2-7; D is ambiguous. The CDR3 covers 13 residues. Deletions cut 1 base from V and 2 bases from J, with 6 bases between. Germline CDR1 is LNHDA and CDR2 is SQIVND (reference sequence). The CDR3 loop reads CASSIGHPYEQYF. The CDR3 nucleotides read TGTGCCAGTAGTATAGGCCACCCCTACGAGCAGTACTTC.

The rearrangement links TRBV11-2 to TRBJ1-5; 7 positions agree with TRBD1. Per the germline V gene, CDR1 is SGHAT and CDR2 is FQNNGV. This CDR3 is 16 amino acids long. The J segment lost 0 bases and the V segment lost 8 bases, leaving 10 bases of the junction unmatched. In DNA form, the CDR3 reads TGTGCCAGCCATCGGGACAGAGGGCTTAGCAATCAGCCCCAGCATTTT. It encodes CASHRDRGLSNQPQHF.

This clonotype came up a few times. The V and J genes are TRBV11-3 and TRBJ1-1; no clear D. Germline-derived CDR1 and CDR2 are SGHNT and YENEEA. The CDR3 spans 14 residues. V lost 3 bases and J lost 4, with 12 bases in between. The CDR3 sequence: CASSFSNQATEAFF. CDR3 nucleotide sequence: TGTGCCAGCAGCTTTTCGAACCAGGCCACTGAAGCTTTCTTT.

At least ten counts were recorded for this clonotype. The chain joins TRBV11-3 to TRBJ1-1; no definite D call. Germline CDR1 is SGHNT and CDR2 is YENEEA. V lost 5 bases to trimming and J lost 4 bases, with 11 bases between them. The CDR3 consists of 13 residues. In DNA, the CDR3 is TGTGCCAGCAGCATTAGAGAGGGCACTGAAGCTTTCTTT. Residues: CASSIREGTEAFF. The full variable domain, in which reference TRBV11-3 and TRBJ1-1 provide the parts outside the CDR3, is EAGVVQSPRYKIIEKKQPVAFWCNPISGHNTLYWYLQNLGQGPELLIRYENEEAVDDSQLPKDRFSAERLKGVDSTLKIQPAELGDSAVYLCASSIREGTEAFFGQGTRLTVV.

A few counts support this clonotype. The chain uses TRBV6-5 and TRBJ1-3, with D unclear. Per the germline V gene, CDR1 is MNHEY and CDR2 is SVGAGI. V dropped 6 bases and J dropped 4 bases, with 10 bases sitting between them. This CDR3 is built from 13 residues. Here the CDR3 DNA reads TGTGCCAGCAGGTTGGATAGGGGAAACACCATATATTTT. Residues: CASRLDRGNTIYF.

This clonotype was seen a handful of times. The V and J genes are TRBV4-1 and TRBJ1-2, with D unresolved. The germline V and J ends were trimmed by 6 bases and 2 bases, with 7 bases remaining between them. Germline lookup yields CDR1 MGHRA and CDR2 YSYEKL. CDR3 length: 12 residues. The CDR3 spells CASRGGNYGYTF. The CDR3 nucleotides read TGCGCCAGCAGAGGCGGAAACTATGGCTACACCTTC.

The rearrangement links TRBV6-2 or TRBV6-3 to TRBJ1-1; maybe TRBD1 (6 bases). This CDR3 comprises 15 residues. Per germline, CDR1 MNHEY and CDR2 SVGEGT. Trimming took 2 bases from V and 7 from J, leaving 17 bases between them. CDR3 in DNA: TGTGCCAGCAGTTACCGACGAGGGACACAGCTTGAAGCTTTCTTT. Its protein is CASSYRRGTQLEAFF.

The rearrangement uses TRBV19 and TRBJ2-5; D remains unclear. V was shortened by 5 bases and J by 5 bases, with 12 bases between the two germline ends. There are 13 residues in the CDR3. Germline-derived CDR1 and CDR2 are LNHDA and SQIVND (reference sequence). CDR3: CASSGQLTETQYF. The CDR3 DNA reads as TGTGCCAGTAGTGGGCAGCTCACTGAGACCCAGTACTTC.

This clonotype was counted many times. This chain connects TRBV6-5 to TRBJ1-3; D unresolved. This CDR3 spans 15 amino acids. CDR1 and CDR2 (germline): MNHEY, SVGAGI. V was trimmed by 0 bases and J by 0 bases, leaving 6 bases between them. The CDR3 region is CASSYSGTSGNTIYF. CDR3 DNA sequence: TGTGCCAGCAGTTACTCCGGCACCTCTGGAAACACCATATATTTT.

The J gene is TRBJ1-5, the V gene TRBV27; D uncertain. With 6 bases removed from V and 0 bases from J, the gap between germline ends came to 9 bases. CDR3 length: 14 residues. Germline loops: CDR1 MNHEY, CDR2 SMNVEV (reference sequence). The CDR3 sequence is CASRQISSNQPQHF. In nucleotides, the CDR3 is TGTGCCAGCAGGCAGATATCTAGCAATCAGCCCCAGCATTTT.

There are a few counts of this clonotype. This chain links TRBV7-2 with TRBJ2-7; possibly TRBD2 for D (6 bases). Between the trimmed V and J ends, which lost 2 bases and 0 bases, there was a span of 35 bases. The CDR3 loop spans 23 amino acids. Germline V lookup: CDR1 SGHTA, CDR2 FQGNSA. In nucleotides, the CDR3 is TGTGCCAGCAGCTTATCTGCCCCGGGGGATTTGGCGGGATTTGGAGAGAGCTCCTACGAGCAGTACTTC. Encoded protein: CASSLSAPGDLAGFGESSYEQYF.

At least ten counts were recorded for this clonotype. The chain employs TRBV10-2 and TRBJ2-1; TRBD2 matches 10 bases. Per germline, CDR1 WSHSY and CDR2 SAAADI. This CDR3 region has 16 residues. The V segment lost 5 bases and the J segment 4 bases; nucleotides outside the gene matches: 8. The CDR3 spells CASSRLAGSPYNEQFF. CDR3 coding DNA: TGCGCCAGCAGTCGACTAGCGGGTTCACCGTACAATGAGCAGTTCTTC.

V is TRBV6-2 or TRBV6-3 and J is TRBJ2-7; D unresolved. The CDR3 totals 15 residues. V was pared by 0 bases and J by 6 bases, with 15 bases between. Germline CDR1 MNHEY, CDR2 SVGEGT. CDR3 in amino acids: CASSYSPTGRLEQYF. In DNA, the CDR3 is TGTGCCAGCAGTTACTCGCCGACGGGTCGGCTCGAGCAGTACTTC.

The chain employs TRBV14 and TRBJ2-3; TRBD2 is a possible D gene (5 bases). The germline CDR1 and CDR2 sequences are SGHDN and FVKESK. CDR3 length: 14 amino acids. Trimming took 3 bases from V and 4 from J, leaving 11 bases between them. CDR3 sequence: CASSQWRNSDTQYF. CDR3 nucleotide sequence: TGTGCCAGCAGCCAGTGGAGGAATTCAGATACGCAGTATTTT.

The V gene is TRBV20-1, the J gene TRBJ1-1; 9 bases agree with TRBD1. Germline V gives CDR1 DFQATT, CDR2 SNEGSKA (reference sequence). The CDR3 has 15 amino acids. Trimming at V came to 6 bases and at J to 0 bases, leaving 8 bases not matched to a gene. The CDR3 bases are TGCAGTGCCGTCCGACAGGGGGACGTGAACACTGAAGCTTTCTTT. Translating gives CSAVRQGDVNTEAFF.

The CDR3 protein is CASGTRLNTEAFF. CDR3 nucleotides: TGTGCCAGCGGGACAAGGCTGAACACTGAAGCTTTCTTT. This rearrangement joins TRBV11-1 to TRBJ1-1, with D perhaps TRBD1 (6 bases). Germline V gives CDR1 SGHAT, CDR2 FQDESV (reference sequence). The V gene lost 8 bases and the J gene lost 0 bases, with 10 bases spanning the gap. The CDR3 is 13 amino acids.

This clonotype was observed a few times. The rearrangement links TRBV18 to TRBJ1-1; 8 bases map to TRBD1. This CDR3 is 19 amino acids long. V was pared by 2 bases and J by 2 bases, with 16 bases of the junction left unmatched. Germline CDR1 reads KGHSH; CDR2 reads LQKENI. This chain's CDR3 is CASSPTRLGQASPNTEAFF. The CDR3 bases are TGTGCCAGCTCACCAACACGACTGGGACAGGCTAGCCCTAACACTGAAGCTTTCTTT.

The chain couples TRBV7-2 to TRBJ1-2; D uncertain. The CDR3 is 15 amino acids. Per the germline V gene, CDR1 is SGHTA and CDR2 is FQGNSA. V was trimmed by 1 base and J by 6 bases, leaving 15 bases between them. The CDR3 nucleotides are TGTGCCAGCAGCTTAGACGGGTTCAGCGGACATGGCTACACCTTC. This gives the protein CASSLDGFSGHGYTF.

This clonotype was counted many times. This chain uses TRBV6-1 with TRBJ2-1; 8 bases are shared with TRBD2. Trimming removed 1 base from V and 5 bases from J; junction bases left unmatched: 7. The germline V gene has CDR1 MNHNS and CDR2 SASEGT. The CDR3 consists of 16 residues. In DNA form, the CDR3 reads TGTGCCAGCAGTGAAGGGGTCGGGAGGGCCCACAATGAGCAGTTCTTC. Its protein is CASSEGVGRAHNEQFF.

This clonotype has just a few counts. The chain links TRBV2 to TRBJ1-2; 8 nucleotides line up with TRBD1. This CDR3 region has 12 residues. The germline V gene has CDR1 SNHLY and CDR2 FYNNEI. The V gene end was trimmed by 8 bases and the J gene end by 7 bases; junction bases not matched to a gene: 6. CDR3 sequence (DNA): TGTGCCAGCCGGACAGGGTCCGTTGGCTACACCTTC. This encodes CASRTGSVGYTF.

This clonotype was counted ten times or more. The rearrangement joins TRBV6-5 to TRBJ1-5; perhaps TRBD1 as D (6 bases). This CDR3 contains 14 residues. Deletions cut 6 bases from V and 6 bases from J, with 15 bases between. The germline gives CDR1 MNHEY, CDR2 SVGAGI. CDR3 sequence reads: CASSRNRVAQPQHF. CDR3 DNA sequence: TGTGCCAGCAGCCGGAACAGGGTGGCTCAGCCCCAGCATTTT.

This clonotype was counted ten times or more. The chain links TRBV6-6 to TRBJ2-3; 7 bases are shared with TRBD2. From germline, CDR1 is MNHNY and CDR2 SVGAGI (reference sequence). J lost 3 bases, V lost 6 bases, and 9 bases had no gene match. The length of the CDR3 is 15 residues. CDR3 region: CASRASGRVTDTQYF. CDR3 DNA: TGTGCCAGCAGGGCCTCGGGGAGGGTAACAGATACGCAGTATTTT.

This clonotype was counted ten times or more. As DNA, the CDR3 is TGTGCCAGCAGCCCCCACCGGGGGCGGCTGGCCTACGAGCAGTACTTC. The encoded protein is CASSPHRGRLAYEQYF. The chain couples TRBV5-5 to TRBJ2-7, with D tentatively TRBD1 or TRBD2 (6 bases each). This CDR3 contains 16 residues. Germline V gene data show CDR1 as SGHKS and CDR2 as YYEKEE (reference sequence). Trimming shortened V by 4 bases and J by 2 bases, and 19 bases separated the two germline ends.

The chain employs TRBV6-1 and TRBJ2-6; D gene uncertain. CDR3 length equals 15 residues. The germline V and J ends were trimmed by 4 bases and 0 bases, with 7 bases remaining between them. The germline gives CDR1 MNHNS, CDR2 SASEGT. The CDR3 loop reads CASSASGSGANVLTF. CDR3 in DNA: TGTGCCAGCAGTGCTTCAGGCTCTGGGGCCAACGTCCTGACTTTC.

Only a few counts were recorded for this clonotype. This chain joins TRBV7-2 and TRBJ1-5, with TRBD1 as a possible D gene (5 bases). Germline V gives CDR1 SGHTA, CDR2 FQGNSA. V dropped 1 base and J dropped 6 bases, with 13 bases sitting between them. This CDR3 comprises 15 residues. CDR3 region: CASSLVSGSGQPQHF. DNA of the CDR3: TGTGCCAGCAGCTTAGTCTCAGGGTCCGGTCAGCCCCAGCATTTT.

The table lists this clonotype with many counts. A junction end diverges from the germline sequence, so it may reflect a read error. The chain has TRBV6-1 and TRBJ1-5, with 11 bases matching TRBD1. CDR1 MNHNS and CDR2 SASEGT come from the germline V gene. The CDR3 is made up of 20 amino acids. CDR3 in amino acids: CATSRSRDRGKLVSNQPQHF. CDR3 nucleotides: TGTGCCACCAGTCGGAGCCGGGACAGGGGGAAATTAGTTAGCAATCAGCCCCAGCATTTT.

The CDR3 loop is CSAREAGTENEKLFF. Written as DNA, the CDR3 is TGCAGTGCTAGAGAAGCCGGGACGGAGAATGAAAAACTGTTTTTT. The chain has TRBV20-1 and TRBJ1-4; tentative D call: TRBD1 (5 bases). Germline CDR1 is DFQATT and CDR2 is SNEGSKA (reference sequence). The germline V and J ends were trimmed by 0 bases and 5 bases, with 13 bases remaining between them. The CDR3 has 15 residues.

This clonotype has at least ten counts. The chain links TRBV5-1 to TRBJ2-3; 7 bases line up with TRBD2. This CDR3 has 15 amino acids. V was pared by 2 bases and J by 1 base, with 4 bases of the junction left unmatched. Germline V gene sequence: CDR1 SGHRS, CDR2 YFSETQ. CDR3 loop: CASSFGLGGTDTQYF. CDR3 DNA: TGCGCCAGCAGCTTTGGACTAGGCGGCACAGATACGCAGTATTTT.